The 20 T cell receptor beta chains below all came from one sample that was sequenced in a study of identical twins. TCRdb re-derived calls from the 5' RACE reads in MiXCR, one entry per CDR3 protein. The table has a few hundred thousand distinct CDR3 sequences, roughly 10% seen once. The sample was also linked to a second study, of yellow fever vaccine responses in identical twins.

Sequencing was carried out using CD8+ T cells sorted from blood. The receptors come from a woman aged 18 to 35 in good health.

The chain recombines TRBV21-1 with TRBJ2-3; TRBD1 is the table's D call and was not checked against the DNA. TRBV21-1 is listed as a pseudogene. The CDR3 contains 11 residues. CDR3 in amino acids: CASSPPGTQYF. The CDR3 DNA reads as TGTGCCAGCAGTCCCCCGGGGACGCAGTATTTT.

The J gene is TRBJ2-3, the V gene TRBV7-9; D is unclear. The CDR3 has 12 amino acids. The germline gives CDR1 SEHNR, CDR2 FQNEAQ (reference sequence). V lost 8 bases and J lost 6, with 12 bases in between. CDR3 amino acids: CASGPGRDTQYF. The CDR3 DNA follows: TGTGCCAGCGGTCCAGGACGTGATACGCAGTATTTT.

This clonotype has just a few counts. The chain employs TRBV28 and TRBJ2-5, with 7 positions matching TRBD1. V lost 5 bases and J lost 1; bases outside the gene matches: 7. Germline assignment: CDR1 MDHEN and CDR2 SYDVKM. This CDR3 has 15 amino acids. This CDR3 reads CASSRSRTGQETQYF. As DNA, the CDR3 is TGTGCCAGCAGTCGAAGCAGGACAGGCCAAGAGACCCAGTACTTC. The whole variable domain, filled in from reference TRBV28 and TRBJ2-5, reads DVKVTQSSRYLVKRTGEKVFLECVQDMDHENMFWYRQDPGLGLRLIYFSYDVKMKEKGDIPEGYSVSREKKERFSLILESASTNQTSMYLCASSRSRTGQETQYFGPGTRLLVL.

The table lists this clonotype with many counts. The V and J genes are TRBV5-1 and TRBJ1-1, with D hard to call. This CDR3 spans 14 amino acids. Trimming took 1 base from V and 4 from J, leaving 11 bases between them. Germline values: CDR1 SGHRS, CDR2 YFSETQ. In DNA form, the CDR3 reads TGCGCCAGCAGCTTGTACGGGATCGGCACTGAAGCTTTCTTT. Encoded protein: CASSLYGIGTEAFF.

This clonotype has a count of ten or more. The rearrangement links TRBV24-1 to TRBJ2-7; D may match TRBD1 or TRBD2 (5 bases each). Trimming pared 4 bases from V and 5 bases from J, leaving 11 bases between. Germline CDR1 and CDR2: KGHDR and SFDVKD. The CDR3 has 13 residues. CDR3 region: CATSDLRGDEQYF. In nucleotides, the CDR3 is TGTGCCACCAGTGACCTGAGGGGTGACGAGCAGTACTTC.

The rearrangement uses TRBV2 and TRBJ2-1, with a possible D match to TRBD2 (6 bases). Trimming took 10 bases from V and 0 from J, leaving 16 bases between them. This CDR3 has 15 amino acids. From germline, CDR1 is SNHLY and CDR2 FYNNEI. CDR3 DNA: TGTGCCATCCCGACCCGGACTACCTCCTACAATGAGCAGTTCTTC. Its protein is CAIPTRTTSYNEQFF. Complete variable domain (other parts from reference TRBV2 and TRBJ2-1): EPEVTQTPSHQVTQMGQEVILRCVPISNHLYFYWYRQILGQKVEFLVSFYNNEISEKSEIFDDQFSVERPDGSNFTLKIRSTKLEDSAMYFCAIPTRTTSYNEQFFGPGTRLTVL.

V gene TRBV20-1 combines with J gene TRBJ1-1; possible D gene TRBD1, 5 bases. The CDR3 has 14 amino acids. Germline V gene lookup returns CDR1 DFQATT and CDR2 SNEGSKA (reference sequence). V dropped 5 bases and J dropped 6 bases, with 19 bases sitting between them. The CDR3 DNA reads TGCAGTGCTTTGGGGGTCCCTGCTGGAGCTGAAGCTTTCTTT. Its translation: CSALGVPAGAEAFF.

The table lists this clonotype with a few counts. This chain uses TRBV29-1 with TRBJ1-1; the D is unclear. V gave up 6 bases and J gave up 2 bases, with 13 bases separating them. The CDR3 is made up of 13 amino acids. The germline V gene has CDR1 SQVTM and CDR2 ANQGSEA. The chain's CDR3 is CSVPMGYNTEAFF. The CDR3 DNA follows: TGCAGCGTCCCTATGGGGTATAACACTGAAGCTTTCTTT.

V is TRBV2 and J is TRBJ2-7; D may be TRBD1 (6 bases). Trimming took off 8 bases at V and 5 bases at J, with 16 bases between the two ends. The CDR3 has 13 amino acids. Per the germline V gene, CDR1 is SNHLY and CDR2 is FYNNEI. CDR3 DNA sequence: TGTGCCAGCTTAGGGGGATGGCAGGACGAGCAGTACTTC. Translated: CASLGGWQDEQYF.

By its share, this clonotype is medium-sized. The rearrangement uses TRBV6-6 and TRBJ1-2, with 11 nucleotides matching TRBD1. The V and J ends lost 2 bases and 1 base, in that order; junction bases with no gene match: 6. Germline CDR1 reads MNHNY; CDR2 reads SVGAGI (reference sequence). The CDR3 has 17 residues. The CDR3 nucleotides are TGTGCCAGCAGTTACACCGGGACAGGGGGTAGTAACTATGGCTACACCTTC. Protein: CASSYTGTGGSNYGYTF.

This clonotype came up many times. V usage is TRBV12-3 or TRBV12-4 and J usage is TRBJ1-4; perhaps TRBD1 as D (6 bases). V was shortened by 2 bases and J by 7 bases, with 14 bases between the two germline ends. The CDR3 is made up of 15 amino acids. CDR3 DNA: TGTGCCAGCAGTTTAATGGGGGGCACGAGTGAAAAACTGTTTTTT. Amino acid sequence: CASSLMGGTSEKLFF.

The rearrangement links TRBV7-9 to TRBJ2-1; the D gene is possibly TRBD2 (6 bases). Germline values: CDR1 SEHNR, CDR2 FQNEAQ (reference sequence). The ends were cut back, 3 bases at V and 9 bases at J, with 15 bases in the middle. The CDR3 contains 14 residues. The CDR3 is CASSFWAGTSEQFF. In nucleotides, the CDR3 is TGTGCCAGCAGCTTTTGGGCGGGAACTAGTGAGCAGTTCTTC. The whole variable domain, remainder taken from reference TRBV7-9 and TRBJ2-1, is DTGVSQNPRHKITKRGQNVTFRCDPISEHNRLYWYRQTLGQGPEFLTYFQNEAQLEKSRLLSDRFSAERPKGSFSTLEIQRTEQGDSAMYLCASSFWAGTSEQFFGPGTRLTVL.

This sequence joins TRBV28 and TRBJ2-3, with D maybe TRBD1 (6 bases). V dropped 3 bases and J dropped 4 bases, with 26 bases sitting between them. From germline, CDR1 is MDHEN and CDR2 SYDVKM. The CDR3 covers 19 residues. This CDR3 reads CASSFSPGSSGQFADTQYF. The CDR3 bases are TGTGCCAGCAGTTTTTCACCGGGAAGTTCTGGACAGTTCGCAGATACGCAGTATTTT. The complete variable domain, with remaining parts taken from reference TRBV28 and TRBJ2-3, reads DVKVTQSSRYLVKRTGEKVFLECVQDMDHENMFWYRQDPGLGLRLIYFSYDVKMKEKGDIPEGYSVSREKKERFSLILESASTNQTSMYLCASSFSPGSSGQFADTQYFGPGTRLTVL.

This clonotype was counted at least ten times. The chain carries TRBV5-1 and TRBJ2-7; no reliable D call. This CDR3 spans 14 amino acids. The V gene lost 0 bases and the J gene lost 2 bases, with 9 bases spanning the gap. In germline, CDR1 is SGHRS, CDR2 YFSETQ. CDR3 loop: CASSLDPEAYEQYF. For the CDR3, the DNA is TGCGCCAGCAGCTTGGATCCAGAGGCCTACGAGCAGTACTTC.

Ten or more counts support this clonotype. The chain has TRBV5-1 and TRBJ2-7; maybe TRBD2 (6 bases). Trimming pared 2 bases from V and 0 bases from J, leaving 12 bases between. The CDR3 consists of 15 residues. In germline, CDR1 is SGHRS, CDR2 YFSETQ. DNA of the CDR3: TGCGCCAGCAGCTTCTTTAGCGGCCCCTCCTACGAGCAGTACTTC. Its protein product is CASSFFSGPSYEQYF.

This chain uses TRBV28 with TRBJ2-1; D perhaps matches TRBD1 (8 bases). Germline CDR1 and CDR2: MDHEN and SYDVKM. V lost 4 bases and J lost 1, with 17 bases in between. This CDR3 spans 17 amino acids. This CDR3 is CASSSTGGGGSYNEQFF. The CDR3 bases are TGTGCCAGCAGTTCCACAGGGGGAGGGGGATCCTACAATGAGCAGTTCTTC.

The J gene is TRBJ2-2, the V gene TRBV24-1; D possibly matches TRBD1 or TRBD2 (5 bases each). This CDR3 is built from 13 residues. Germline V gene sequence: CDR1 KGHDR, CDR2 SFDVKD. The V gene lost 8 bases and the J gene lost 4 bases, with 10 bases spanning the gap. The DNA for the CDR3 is TGTGCCACCACGGATGGGACCACCGGGGAGCTGTTTTTT. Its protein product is CATTDGTTGELFF.

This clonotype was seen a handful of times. The CDR3 loop reads CASSLSGGLHNEQFF. Here the CDR3 DNA reads TGCGCCAGCAGCTTGTCGGGGGGGCTCCACAATGAGCAGTTCTTC. The rearrangement joins TRBV5-1 to TRBJ2-1; 8 bases match TRBD2. The germline V gene encodes CDR1 SGHRS and CDR2 YFSETQ. The CDR3 length is 15 residues. Germline trimming cut 1 base from V and 5 bases from J; bases unmatched to any gene: 5.

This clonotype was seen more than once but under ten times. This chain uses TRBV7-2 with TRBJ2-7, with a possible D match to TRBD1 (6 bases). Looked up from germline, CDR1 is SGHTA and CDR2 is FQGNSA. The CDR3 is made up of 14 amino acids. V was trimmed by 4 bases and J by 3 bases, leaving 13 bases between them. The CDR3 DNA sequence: TGTGCCAGCAGCTGGTCCAGGGGAAGCTACGAGCAGTACTTC. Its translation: CASSWSRGSYEQYF.

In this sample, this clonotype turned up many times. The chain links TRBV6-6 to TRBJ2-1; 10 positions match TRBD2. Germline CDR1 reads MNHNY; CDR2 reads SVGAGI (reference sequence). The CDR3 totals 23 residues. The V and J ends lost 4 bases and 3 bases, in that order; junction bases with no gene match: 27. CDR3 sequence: CASSSLTTHSGGSHLFLYNEQFF. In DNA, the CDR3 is TGTGCCAGCAGTTCTCTAACCACACATAGCGGGGGGTCACATCTATTCCTCTACAATGAGCAGTTCTTC.